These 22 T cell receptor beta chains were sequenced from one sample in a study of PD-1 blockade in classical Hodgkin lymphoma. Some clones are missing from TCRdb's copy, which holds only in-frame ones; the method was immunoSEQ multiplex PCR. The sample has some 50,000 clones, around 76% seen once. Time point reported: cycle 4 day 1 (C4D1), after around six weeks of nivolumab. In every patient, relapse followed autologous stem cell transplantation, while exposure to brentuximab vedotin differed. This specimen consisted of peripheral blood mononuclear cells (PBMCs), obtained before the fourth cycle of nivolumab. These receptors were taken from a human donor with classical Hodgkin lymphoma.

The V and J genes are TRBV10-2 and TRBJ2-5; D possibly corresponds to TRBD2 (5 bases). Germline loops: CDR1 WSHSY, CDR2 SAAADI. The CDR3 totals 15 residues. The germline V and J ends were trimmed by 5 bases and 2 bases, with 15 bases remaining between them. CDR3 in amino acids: CASSFPGRKQETQYF. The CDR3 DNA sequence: TGCGCCAGCAGTTTTCCGGGGAGAAAACAAGAGACCCAGTACTTC.

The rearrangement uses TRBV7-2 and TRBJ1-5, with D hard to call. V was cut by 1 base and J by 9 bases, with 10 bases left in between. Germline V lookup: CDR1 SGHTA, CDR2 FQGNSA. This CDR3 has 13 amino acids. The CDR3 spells CASSLGLRAPQHF. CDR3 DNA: TGTGCCAGCAGCTTAGGGCTTAGGGCGCCCCAGCATTTT. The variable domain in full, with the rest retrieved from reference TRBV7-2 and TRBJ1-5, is GAGVSQSPSNKVTEKGKDVELRCDPISGHTALYWYRQSLGQGLEFLIYFQGNSAPDKSGLPSDRFSAERTGGSVSTLTIQRTQQEDSAVYLCASSLGLRAPQHFGDGTRLSIL.

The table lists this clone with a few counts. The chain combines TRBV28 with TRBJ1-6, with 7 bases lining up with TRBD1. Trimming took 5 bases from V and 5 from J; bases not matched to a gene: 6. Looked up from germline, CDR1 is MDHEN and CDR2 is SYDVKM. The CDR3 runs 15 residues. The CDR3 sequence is CASSDFGTDNSPLHF. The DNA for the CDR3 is TGTGCCAGCAGTGACTTTGGGACAGATAATTCACCCCTCCACTTT.

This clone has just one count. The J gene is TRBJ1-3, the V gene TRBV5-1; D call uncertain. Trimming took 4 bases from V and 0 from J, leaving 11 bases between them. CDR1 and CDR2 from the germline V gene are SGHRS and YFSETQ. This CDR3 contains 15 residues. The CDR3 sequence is CASSHGKISGNTIYF. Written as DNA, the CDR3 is TGCGCCAGCAGCCACGGCAAAATCTCTGGAAACACCATATATTTT.

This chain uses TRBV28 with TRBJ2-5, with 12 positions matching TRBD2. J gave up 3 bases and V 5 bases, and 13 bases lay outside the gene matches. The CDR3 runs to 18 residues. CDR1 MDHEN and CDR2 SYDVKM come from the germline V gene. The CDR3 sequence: CASSTWTSGEEGKETQYF. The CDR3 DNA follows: TGTGCCAGCAGTACCTGGACTAGCGGGGAAGAGGGCAAAGAGACCCAGTACTTC.

The CDR3 spells CASSPRAAMQANYGYTF. The CDR3 bases are TGTGCCAGCAGCCCCAGGGCAGCGATGCAGGCTAACTATGGCTACACCTTC. This rearrangement joins TRBV7-3 to TRBJ1-2; weak D call: TRBD1 (5 bases). Trimming took off 5 bases at V and 0 bases at J, with 19 bases between the two ends. The CDR3 runs to 17 residues. Germline CDR1 is SGHTA and CDR2 is FQGTGA.

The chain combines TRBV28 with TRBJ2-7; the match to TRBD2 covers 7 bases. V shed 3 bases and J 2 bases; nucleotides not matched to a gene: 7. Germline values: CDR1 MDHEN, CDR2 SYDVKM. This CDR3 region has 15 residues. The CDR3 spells CASSLGGGVTYEQYF. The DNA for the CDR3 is TGTGCCAGCAGTTTGGGGGGAGGGGTAACCTACGAGCAGTACTTC. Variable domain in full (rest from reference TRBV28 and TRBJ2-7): DVKVTQSSRYLVKRTGEKVFLECVQDMDHENMFWYRQDPGLGLRLIYFSYDVKMKEKGDIPEGYSVSREKKERFSLILESASTNQTSMYLCASSLGGGVTYEQYFGPGTRLTVT.

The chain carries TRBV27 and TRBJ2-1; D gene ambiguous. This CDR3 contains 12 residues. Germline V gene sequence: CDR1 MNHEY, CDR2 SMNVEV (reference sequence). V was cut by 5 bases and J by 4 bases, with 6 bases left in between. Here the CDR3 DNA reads TGTGCCAGCAGTCCGGATTACAATGAGCAGTTCTTC. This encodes CASSPDYNEQFF.

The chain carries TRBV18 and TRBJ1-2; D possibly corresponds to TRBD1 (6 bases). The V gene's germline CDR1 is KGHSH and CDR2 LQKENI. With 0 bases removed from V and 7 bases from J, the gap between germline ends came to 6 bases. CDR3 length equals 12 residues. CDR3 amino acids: CASSPPRGGYTF. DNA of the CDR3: TGTGCCAGCTCACCACCCAGGGGTGGCTACACCTTC. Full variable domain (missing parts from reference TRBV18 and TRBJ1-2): NAGVMQNPRHLVRRRGQEARLRCSPMKGHSHVYWYRQLPEEGLKFMVYLQKENIIDESGMPKERFSAEFPKEGPSILRIQQVVRGDSAAYFCASSPPRGGYTFGSGTRLTVV.

The CDR3: CASLQGAGYGYTF. CDR3 DNA sequence: TGTGCCAGCCTACAGGGGGCGGGCTATGGCTACACCTTC. The chain carries TRBV6-5 and TRBJ1-2; 9 bases align to TRBD1. Germline V gives CDR1 MNHEY, CDR2 SVGAGI. This CDR3 spans 13 amino acids. Trimming removed 8 bases from V and 4 bases from J; junction bases left unmatched: 5.

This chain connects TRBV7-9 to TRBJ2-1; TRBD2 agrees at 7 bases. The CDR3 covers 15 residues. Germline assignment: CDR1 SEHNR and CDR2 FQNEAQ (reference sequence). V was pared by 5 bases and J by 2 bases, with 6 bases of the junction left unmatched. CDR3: CASSPREAAYNEQFF. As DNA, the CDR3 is TGTGCCAGCAGCCCCCGGGAGGCGGCCTACAATGAGCAGTTCTTC.

CDR3 bases: TGTGCCAGCAGTTGGAACAGGGACCATGAAGCTTTCTTT. Translating it yields CASSWNRDHEAFF. This chain links TRBV6-5 with TRBJ1-1, with D possibly being TRBD1 (6 bases). Trimming left V 4 bases short and J 7 bases short, with 13 bases between. Germline V gene sequence: CDR1 MNHEY, CDR2 SVGAGI. This CDR3 spans 13 amino acids.

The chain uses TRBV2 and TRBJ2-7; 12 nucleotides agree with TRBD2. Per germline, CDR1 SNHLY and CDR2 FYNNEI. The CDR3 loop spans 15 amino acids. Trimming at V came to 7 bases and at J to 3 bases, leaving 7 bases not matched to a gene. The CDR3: CASKILAGGDYEQYF. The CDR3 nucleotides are TGTGCCAGCAAAATACTAGCGGGAGGAGACTACGAGCAGTACTTC.

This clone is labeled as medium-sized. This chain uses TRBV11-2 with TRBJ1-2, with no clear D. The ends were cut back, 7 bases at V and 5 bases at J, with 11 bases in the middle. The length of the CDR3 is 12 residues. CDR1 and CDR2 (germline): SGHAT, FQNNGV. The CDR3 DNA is TGTGCCAGCACCTCGACGGGTTATGGCTACACCTTC. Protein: CASTSTGYGYTF.

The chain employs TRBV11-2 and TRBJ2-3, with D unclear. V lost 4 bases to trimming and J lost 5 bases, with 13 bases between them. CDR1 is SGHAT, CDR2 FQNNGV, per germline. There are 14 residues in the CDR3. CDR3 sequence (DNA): TGTGCCAGCAGCTCGCCCTTTCTCGGAGATACGCAGTATTTT. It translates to CASSSPFLGDTQYF.

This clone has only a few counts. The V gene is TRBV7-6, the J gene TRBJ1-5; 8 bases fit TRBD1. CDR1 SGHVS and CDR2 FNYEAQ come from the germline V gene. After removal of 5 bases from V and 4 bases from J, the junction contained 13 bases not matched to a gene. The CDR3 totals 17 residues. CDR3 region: CASSHYTRQGSNQPQHF. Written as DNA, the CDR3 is TGTGCCAGCAGCCACTATACCCGACAGGGGTCAAATCAGCCCCAGCATTTT.

The CDR3 nucleotides are TGTGCCAGCAGCTCTCAGGGAAATACTGAAGCTTTCTTT. Residues: CASSSQGNTEAFF. The genes are TRBV7-2 and TRBJ1-1; TRBD1 is a possible D gene (5 bases). Trimming took off 4 bases at V and 5 bases at J, with 11 bases between the two ends. The germline CDR1 and CDR2 sequences are SGHTA and FQGNSA. The CDR3 contains 13 residues.

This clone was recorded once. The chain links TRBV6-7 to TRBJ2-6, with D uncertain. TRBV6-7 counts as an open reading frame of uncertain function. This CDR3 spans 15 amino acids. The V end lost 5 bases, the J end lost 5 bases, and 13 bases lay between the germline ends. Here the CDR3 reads CASSNWVRRANVLTF. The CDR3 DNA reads TGTGCCAGCAGTAATTGGGTGCGTCGGGCCAACGTCCTGACTTTC.

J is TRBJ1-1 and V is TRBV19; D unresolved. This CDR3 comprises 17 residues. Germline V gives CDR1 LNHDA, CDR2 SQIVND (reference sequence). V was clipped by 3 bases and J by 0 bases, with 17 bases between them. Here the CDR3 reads CASSIRQRGTVNTEAFF. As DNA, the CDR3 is TGTGCCAGTAGTATCCGTCAACGAGGCACGGTGAACACTGAAGCTTTCTTT.

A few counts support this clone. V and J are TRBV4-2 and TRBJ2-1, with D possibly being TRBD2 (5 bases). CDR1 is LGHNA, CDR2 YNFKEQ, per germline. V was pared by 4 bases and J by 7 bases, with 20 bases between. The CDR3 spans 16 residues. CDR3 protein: CASSRWQGLAVNEQFF. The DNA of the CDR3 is TGTGCCAGCAGCCGCTGGCAAGGACTTGCAGTGAATGAGCAGTTCTTC.

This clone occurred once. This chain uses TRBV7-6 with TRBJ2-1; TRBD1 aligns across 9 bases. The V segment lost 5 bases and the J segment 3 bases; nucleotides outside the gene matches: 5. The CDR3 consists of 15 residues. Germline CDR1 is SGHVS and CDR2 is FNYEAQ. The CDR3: CASSPSTGGYNEQFF. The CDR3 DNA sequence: TGTGCCAGCAGCCCCTCGACAGGGGGCTACAATGAGCAGTTCTTC.

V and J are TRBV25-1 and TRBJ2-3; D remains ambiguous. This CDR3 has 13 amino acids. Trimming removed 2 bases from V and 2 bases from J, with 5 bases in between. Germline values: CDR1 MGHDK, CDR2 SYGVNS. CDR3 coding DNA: TGTGCCAGCAGTGAAAGCGCCACAGATACGCAGTATTTT. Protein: CASSESATDTQYF.